This T cell receptor beta chain was found in a study of blood T cell repertoires in COVID-19. Here immunoSEQ multiplex PCR was the method, and the copy in TCRdb shows in-frame clones only, minus some. The sample has fewer than 200,000 clones, approximately 85% seen once. Trimming removed 3 bases from V and 5 bases from J, with 11 bases in between. This CDR3 contains 14 residues. Germline lookup yields CDR1 MNHEY and CDR2 SMNVEV (reference sequence). The receptor comes from an older woman with COVID-19, enrolled during active disease. Sequencing was performed on peripheral blood. This chain connects TRBV27 to TRBJ2-1, with a tentative D call TRBD1 (5 bases). CDR3: CASSFRQGNNEQFF. The CDR3 bases are TGTGCCAGCAGTTTTCGTCAGGGAAACAATGAGCAGTTCTTC.